The clone carrying this T cell receptor (beta chain) was seen ten or more times. TCRdb itself ran the RT-PCR reads through MiXCR, one entry per CDR3 protein. The table shows more than 850,000 distinct CDR3 sequences, with approximately 19% occurring only once. The sample comes from a study of patients and donors after allogeneic stem cell transplantation. This CDR3 is built from 14 residues. Trimming stripped 7 bases from V and 4 bases from J, with 14 bases between. Germline-derived CDR1 and CDR2 are SNHLY and FYNNEI. This chain joins TRBV2 and TRBJ1-3; D might be TRBD1 (5 bases). This receptor was identified in a human donor who was either an allogeneic HSCT recipient or a stem cell or donor lymphocyte infusion donor (not recorded which). It is not recorded whose cells these are; they may come from a transplant donor. What was sequenced was blood, either unsorted or a sorted T cell fraction (not recorded which). As DNA, the CDR3 is TGTGCCAGCATCAGGGAGCCACGAGGAAACACCATATATTTT. Translation: CASIREPRGNTIYF.